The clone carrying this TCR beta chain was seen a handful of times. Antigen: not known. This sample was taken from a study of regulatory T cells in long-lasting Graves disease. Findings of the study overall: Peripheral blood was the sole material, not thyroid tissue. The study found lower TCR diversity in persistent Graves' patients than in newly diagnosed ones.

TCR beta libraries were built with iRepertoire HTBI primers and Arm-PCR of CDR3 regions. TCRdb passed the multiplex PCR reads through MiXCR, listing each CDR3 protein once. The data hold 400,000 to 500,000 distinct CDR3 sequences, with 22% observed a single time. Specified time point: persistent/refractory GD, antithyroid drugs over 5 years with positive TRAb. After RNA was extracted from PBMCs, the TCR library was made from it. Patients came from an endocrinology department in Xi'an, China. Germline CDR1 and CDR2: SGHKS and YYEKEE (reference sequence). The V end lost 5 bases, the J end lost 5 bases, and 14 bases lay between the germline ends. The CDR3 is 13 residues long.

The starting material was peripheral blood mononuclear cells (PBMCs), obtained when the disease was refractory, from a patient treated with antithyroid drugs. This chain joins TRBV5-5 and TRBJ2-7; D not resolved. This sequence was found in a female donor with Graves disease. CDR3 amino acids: CASRSLGLDEQYF. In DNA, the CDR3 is TGTGCCAGCAGAAGTTTGGGGTTGGACGAGCAGTACTTC.